The T cell receptor beta chain described here comes from a study of breast tumors, draining lymph nodes, adjacent tissues. V shed 4 bases and J shed 11 bases, with 10 bases lying between them. This CDR3 is built from 10 residues. CDR1 DFQATT and CDR2 SNEGSKA come from the germline V gene (reference sequence). This clonotype is a singleton in its sample. TCRdb analysed the multiplex PCR reads with MiXCR anew, one entry per CDR3 protein. The data show 270,000 or so distinct CDR3 sequences, about 30% seen once. Breast cancer patients provided tissue from their axillary draining lymph nodes. This clonotype was sampled from a female donor with breast cancer. Some clones in this sample may be carry-over from other donors' samples. The chain carries TRBV20-1 and TRBJ2-3; tentatively, D is TRBD1 or TRBD2 (5 bases each). Sequenced: axillary lymph node tissue. In nucleotides, the CDR3 is TGCAGTGCTACACTAGGGGAGCAGTATTTT. As protein: CSATLGEQYF.